This T cell receptor (beta chain) is from a study of type 1 and type 2 diabetes patients. CDR3 length: 16 amino acids. CDR1 is SNHLY, CDR2 FYNNEI, per germline. Trimming took 8 bases from V and 5 from J, leaving 22 bases between them. PCR was run on genomic DNA. The TCR beta CDR3 region was amplified using 30 forward and 13 reverse primers. TCRdb passed the multiplex PCR reads through MiXCR, listing each CDR3 protein once. The sample lists about 290,000 distinct CDR3 sequences; 45% to 60% were seen once. The chain carries TRBV2 and TRBJ2-1; D tentatively reads TRBD1 or TRBD2 (6 bases each). This receptor was taken from a man younger than 35 with type 2 diabetes. Material for sequencing was peripheral blood mononuclear cells (PBMCs). CDR3 region: CASEITRSRDNNEQFF. The DNA of the CDR3 is TGTGCCAGCGAAATAACTAGGTCGCGGGACAACAATGAGCAGTTCTTC.